The 17 T cell receptor beta chains listed next were all sequenced from one sample in a study of T-cell memory formation after mild COVID-19. TCRdb reprocessed the 5' RACE reads with MiXCR, giving one entry per CDR3 protein. The data hold 200,000 to 300,000 distinct CDR3 sequences, with approximately 16% observed a single time. Sequenced sample: PBMCs or a T cell subset sorted from them (not recorded which). The receptors come from a man between 18 and 29 years old who had mild COVID-19 (a few samples of this study predate the infection). Cell type and time point are not known.

This clonotype has just a few counts. In nucleotides, the CDR3 is TGCGCCAGCAGCTCGGGACTAACGACAGATACGCAGTATTTT. This codes for CASSSGLTTDTQYF. V is TRBV5-1 and J is TRBJ2-3; TRBD2 agrees at 7 bases. Losses at the gene ends were 3 bases for V and 3 bases for J; bases not matched to a gene: 4. CDR1 is SGHRS, CDR2 YFSETQ, per germline. This CDR3 contains 14 residues.

The rearrangement joins TRBV27 to TRBJ2-5; tentatively, D is TRBD1 (5 bases). V was pared by 5 bases and J by 7 bases, with 23 bases between. The germline V gene encodes CDR1 MNHEY and CDR2 SMNVEV (reference sequence). The CDR3 is made up of 16 amino acids. The CDR3 spells CASSPSTDWGRGTQYF. The CDR3 DNA sequence: TGTGCCAGCAGTCCTTCGACAGACTGGGGCCGCGGGACCCAGTACTTC.

This clonotype was counted at least ten times. V usage is TRBV7-2 and J usage is TRBJ2-6; maybe TRBD1 (5 bases). Germline assignment: CDR1 SGHTA and CDR2 FQGNSA. V dropped 5 bases and J dropped 0 bases, with 14 bases sitting between them. The CDR3 runs to 17 residues. This CDR3 is CASSPSRAYSGANVLTF. CDR3 nucleotides: TGTGCCAGCAGCCCGAGCAGGGCGTACTCTGGGGCCAACGTCCTGACTTTC.

The rearrangement joins TRBV28 to TRBJ2-1; 12 bases are a match to TRBD2. This CDR3 has 17 amino acids. J was trimmed by 2 bases and V by 5 bases; bases with no gene match: 7. Germline CDR1 reads MDHEN; CDR2 reads SYDVKM. The CDR3 DNA sequence: TGTGCCAGCAGTCTCGGGACTAGCGGGCCGACCTACAATGAGCAGTTCTTC. This sequence encodes CASSLGTSGPTYNEQFF.

The gene calls are TRBV6-5 and TRBJ2-5; D is perhaps TRBD2 (7 bases). CDR1 is MNHEY and CDR2 is SVGAGI in the germline V gene. The CDR3 has 15 amino acids. Between the trimmed V and J ends, which lost 7 bases and 5 bases, there was a span of 20 bases. CDR3 in amino acids: CASNTLRGGVETQYF. For the CDR3, the DNA is TGTGCCAGCAATACCCTAAGGGGGGGCGTCGAGACCCAGTACTTC.

The chain uses TRBV5-1 and TRBJ2-3, with D possibly being TRBD1 or TRBD2 (7 bases each). V lost 3 bases and J lost 2, with 16 bases in between. The CDR3 runs 16 residues. Germline CDR1 and CDR2: SGHRS and YFSETQ. CDR3 in amino acids: CASSYLGGTATDTQYF. The CDR3 DNA follows: TGCGCCAGCAGCTATTTGGGGGGGACAGCCACAGATACGCAGTATTTT.

The rearrangement joins TRBV4-1 to TRBJ2-7; tentatively, D is TRBD1 (6 bases). V was trimmed by 4 bases and J by 3 bases, leaving 13 bases between them. Germline V CDR1 and CDR2: MGHRA, YSYEKL. The CDR3 runs to 14 residues. CDR3 sequence: CASSPTQGLYEQYF. CDR3 nucleotides: TGCGCCAGCAGCCCTACCCAGGGGCTCTACGAGCAGTACTTC.

This clonotype has more than one count but fewer than ten. V and J are TRBV5-1 and TRBJ1-2, with 7 positions matching TRBD1. J was trimmed by 8 bases and V by 3 bases; bases with no gene match: 19. Germline V gene sequence: CDR1 SGHRS, CDR2 YFSETQ. The length of the CDR3 is 17 residues. The DNA of the CDR3 is TGCGCCAGCAGCTCTACGCCGGACGGGACAGATCTGGGAGGCTACACCTTC. It encodes CASSSTPDGTDLGGYTF.

V and J are TRBV20-1 and TRBJ2-3; D gene unclear. The V end lost 0 bases, the J end lost 2 bases, and 3 bases lay between the germline ends. The germline CDR1 and CDR2 sequences are DFQATT and SNEGSKA (reference sequence). The CDR3 is 12 residues long. CDR3 DNA: TGCAGTGCTAGAGAAGACACAGATACGCAGTATTTT. It is translated as CSAREDTDTQYF.

This chain uses TRBV24-1 with TRBJ2-5; weak D call: TRBD1 (6 bases). V was cut by 4 bases and J by 2 bases, with 13 bases left in between. The CDR3 has 15 residues. Germline V CDR1 and CDR2: KGHDR, SFDVKD. CDR3 loop: CATSDPGRGQETQYF. CDR3 in DNA: TGTGCCACCAGTGACCCGGGAAGGGGGCAAGAGACCCAGTACTTC.

CDR3 region: CSARPGQRSNQPQHF. CDR3 DNA sequence: TGCAGTGCTAGACCCGGACAGAGGAGCAATCAGCCCCAGCATTTT. The V call is TRBV20-1, the J call TRBJ1-5, with TRBD1 as a possible D gene (6 bases). V dropped 2 bases and J dropped 1 base, with 12 bases sitting between them. This CDR3 is built from 15 residues. Germline assignment: CDR1 DFQATT and CDR2 SNEGSKA (reference sequence).

The chain recombines TRBV5-1 with TRBJ2-5; 14 nucleotides align to TRBD2. CDR1 and CDR2 (germline): SGHRS, YFSETQ. V dropped 9 bases and J dropped 1; count of bases not matched to a gene: 5. This CDR3 is built from 15 residues. In nucleotides, the CDR3 is TGCGCCACCCGGACTAGCGGGGGGTTCCAAGAGACCCAGTACTTC. Translating it yields CATRTSGGFQETQYF.

This clonotype was counted between two and nine times. The V and J genes are TRBV29-1 and TRBJ2-2; TRBD2 matches at 8 bases. The CDR3 loop spans 13 amino acids. The germline gives CDR1 SQVTM, CDR2 ANQGSEA. Here the CDR3 reads CTFSGTNTGELFF. DNA for the CDR3: TGCACCTTTAGCGGGACGAACACCGGGGAGCTGTTTTTT.

The chain recombines TRBV3-1 with TRBJ2-2, with D uncertain. Germline V gene lookup returns CDR1 LGHDT and CDR2 YNNKEL (reference sequence). V was cut by 8 bases and J by 2 bases, with 9 bases left in between. The CDR3 contains 13 residues. In nucleotides, the CDR3 is TGTGCCAGCTGCCCGCAAAACACCGGGGAGCTGTTTTTT. This gives the protein CASCPQNTGELFF.

This chain links TRBV12-3 or TRBV12-4 with TRBJ1-6; D uncertain. V was trimmed by 7 bases and J by 9 bases, leaving 13 bases between them. CDR3 length equals 13 residues. Here the CDR3 reads CASTFSSGSPLHF. CDR3 coding DNA: TGTGCCAGCACCTTCTCTTCGGGTTCACCCCTCCACTTT.

This clonotype was seen more than once but under ten times. J is TRBJ2-2 and V is TRBV7-9, with D perhaps matching TRBD2 (6 bases). V shed 3 bases and J shed 4 bases, with 12 bases lying between them. The length of the CDR3 is 15 residues. Germline-derived CDR1 and CDR2 are SEHNR and FQNEAQ (reference sequence). CDR3 region: CASSFGGSATGELFF. CDR3 bases: TGTGCCAGCAGCTTTGGGGGGTCTGCCACCGGGGAGCTGTTTTTT.

This clonotype has a handful of counts. Here the CDR3 reads CASSPRAESANTEAFF. CDR3 nucleotides: TGTGCCAGCAGTCCAAGGGCGGAATCAGCGAACACTGAAGCTTTCTTT. The V and J genes are TRBV6-6 and TRBJ1-1; D gene ambiguous. V lost 5 bases and J 1 base, leaving 17 bases between the germline ends. CDR3 length: 16 amino acids. CDR1 and CDR2 from the germline V gene are MNHNY and SVGAGI (reference sequence).